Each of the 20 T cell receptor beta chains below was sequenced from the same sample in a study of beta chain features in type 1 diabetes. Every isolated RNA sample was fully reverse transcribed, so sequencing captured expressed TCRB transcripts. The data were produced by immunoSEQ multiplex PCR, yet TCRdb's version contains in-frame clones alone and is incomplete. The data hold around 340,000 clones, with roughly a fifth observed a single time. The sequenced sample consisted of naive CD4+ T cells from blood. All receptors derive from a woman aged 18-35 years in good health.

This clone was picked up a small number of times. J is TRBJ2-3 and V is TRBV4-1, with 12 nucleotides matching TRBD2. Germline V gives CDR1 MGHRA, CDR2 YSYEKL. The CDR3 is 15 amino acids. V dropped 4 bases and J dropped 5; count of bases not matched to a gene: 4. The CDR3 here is CASSPLAGGGDTQYF. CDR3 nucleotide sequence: TGCGCCAGCAGCCCCCTAGCGGGAGGGGGAGATACGCAGTATTTT.

The chain's CDR3 is CASSSWPNTEAFF. CDR3 sequence (DNA): TGTGCCAGCAGCTCCTGGCCGAACACTGAAGCTTTCTTT. The rearrangement uses TRBV7-2 and TRBJ1-1, with unresolved D. Trimming pared 4 bases from V and 1 base from J, leaving 7 bases between. This CDR3 comprises 13 residues. CDR1 and CDR2 (germline): SGHTA, FQGNSA. Supplemented by reference TRBV7-2 and TRBJ1-1, the full variable domain reads GAGVSQSPSNKVTEKGKDVELRCDPISGHTALYWYRQSLGQGLEFLIYFQGNSAPDKSGLPSDRFSAERTGGSVSTLTIQRTQQEDSAVYLCASSSWPNTEAFFGQGTRLTVV.

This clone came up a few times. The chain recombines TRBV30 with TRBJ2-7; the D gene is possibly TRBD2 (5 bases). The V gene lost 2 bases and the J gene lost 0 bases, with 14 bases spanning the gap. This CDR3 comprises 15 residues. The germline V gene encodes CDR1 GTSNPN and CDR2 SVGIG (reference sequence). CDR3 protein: CAWSLTGSLSYEQYF. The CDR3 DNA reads TGTGCCTGGAGTTTAACGGGGTCCCTCTCCTACGAGCAGTACTTC. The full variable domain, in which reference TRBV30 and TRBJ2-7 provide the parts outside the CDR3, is SQTIHQWPATLVQPVGSPLSLECTVEGTSNPNLYWYRQAAGRGLQLLFYSVGIGQISSEVPQNLSASRPQDRQFILSSKKLLLSDSGFYLCAWSLTGSLSYEQYFGPGTRLTVT.

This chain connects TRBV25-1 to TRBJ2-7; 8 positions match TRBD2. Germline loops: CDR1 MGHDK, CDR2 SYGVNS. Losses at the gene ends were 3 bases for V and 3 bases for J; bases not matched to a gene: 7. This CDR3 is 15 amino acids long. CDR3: CASSDTSGRIYEQYF. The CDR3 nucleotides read TGTGCCAGCAGTGATACGAGCGGGAGAATCTACGAGCAGTACTTC.

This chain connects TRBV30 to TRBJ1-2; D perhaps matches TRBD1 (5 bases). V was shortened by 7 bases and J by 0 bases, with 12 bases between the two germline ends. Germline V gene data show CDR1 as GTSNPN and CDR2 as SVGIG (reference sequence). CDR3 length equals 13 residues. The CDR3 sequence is CASPQGTNYGYTF. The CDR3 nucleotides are TGTGCCTCCCCCCAGGGCACTAACTATGGCTACACCTTC.

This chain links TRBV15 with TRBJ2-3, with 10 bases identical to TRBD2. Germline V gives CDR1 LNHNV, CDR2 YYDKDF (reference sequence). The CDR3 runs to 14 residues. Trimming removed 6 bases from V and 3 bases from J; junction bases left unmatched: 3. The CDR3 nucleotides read TGTGCCACCAGAGCGGGACTAGCGACAGATACGCAGTATTTT. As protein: CATRAGLATDTQYF.

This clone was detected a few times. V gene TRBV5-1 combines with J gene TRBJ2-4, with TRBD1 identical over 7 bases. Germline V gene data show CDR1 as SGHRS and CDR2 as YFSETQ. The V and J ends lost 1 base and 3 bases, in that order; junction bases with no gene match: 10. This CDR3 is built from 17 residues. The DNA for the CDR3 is TGCGCCAGCAGCTTGCAGAGACTAACAGGGGACAAAAACATTCAGTACTTC. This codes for CASSLQRLTGDKNIQYF.

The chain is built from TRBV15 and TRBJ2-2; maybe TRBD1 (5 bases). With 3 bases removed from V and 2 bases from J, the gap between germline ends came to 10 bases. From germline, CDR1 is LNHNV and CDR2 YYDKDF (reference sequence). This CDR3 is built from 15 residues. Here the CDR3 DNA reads TGTGCCACCAGCAGCGGCCAGGGAAACACCGGGGAGCTGTTTTTT. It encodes CATSSGQGNTGELFF.

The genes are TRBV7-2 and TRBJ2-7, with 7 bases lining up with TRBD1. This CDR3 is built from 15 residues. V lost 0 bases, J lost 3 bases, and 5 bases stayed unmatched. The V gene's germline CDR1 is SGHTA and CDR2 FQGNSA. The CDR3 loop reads CASSLAVDRVYEQYF. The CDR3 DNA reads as TGTGCCAGCAGCTTAGCGGTAGACAGGGTCTACGAGCAGTACTTC.

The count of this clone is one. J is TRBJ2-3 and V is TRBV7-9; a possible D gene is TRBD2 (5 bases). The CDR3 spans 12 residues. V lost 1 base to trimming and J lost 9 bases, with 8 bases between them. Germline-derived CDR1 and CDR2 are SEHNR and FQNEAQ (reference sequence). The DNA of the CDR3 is TGTGCCAGCAGCTTAGGGCGGGCGACGCAGTATTTT. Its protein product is CASSLGRATQYF. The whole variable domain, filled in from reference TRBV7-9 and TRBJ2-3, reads DTGVSQNPRHKITKRGQNVTFRCDPISEHNRLYWYRQTLGQGPEFLTYFQNEAQLEKSRLLSDRFSAERPKGSFSTLEIQRTEQGDSAMYLCASSLGRATQYFGPGTRLTVL.

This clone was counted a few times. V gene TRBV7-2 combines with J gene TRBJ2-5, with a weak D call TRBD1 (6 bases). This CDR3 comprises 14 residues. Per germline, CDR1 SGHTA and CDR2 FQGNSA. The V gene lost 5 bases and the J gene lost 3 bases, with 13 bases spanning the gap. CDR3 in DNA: TGTGCCAGCAGCCGTCGGACAGATGAAGAGACCCAGTACTTC. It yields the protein CASSRRTDEETQYF. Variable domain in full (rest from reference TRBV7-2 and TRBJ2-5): GAGVSQSPSNKVTEKGKDVELRCDPISGHTALYWYRQSLGQGLEFLIYFQGNSAPDKSGLPSDRFSAERTGGSVSTLTIQRTQQEDSAVYLCASSRRTDEETQYFGPGTRLLVL.

The CDR3 DNA reads TGTGCCAGCAGCTTACAAGCCCCATACAATGAGCAGTTCTTC. It yields the protein CASSLQAPYNEQFF. The rearrangement joins TRBV7-3 to TRBJ2-1; D is uncertain. V lost 2 bases and J lost 4, with 9 bases in between. Germline values: CDR1 SGHTA, CDR2 FQGTGA. This CDR3 contains 14 residues.

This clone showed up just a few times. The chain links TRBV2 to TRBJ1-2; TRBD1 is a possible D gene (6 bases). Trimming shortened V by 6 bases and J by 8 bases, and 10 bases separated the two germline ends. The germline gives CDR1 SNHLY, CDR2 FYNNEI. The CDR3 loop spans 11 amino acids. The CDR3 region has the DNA TGTGCCAGCAGCAACAGGGACGGCTACACCTTC. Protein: CASSNRDGYTF.

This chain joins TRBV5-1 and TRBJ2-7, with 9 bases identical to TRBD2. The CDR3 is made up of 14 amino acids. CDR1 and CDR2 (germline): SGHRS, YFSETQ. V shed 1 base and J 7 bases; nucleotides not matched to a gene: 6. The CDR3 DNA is TGCGCCAGCAGCTTGAGGCTAGCGGGATTTGAGCAGTACTTC. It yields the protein CASSLRLAGFEQYF.

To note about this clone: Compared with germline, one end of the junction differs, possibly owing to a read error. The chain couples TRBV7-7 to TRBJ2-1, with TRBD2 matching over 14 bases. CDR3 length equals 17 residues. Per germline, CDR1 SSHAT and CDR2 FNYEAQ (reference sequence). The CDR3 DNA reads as TGTGCTAGCAGCTTAGGCCGGGGACTAGCGGGGGAGAATGAGCAGTTCTTC. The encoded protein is CASSLGRGLAGENEQFF.

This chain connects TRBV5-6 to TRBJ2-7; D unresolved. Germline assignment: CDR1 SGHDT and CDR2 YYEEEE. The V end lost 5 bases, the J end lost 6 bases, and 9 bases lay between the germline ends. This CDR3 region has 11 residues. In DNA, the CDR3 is TGTGCCAGCAGGTTCCTAGGCGAGCAGTACTTC. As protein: CASRFLGEQYF.

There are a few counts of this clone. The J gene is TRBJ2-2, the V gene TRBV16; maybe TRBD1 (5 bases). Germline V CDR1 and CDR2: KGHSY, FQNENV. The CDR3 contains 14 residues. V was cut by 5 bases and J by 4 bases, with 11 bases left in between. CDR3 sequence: CASSAQGFTGELFF. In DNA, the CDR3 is TGTGCCAGCAGCGCCCAGGGTTTCACCGGGGAGCTGTTTTTT.

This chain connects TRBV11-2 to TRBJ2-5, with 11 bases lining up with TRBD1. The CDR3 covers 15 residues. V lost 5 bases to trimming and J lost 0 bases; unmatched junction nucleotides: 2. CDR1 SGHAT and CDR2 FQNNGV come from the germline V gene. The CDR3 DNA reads TGTGCCAGCAGCCTGGACAGGGGGCACCAAGAGACCCAGTACTTC. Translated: CASSLDRGHQETQYF.

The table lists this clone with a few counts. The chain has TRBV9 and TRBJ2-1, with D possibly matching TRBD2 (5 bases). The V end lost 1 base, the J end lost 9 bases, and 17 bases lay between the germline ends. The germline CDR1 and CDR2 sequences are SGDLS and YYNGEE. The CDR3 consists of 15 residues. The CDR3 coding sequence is TGTGCCAGCAGCGTACTAGCTGAGTTGGGCGGTGAGCAGTTCTTC. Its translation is CASSVLAELGGEQFF.

CDR3 loop: CALRQGASTDTQYF. The CDR3, as DNA: TGTGCCTTAAGACAGGGAGCTAGCACAGATACGCAGTATTTT. V usage is TRBV10-3 and J usage is TRBJ2-3; TRBD1 matches at 7 bases. This CDR3 comprises 14 residues. Germline V gene lookup returns CDR1 ENHRY and CDR2 SYGVKD. V trimming: 11 bases; J trimming: 0 bases; junction bases outside the gene matches: 8.